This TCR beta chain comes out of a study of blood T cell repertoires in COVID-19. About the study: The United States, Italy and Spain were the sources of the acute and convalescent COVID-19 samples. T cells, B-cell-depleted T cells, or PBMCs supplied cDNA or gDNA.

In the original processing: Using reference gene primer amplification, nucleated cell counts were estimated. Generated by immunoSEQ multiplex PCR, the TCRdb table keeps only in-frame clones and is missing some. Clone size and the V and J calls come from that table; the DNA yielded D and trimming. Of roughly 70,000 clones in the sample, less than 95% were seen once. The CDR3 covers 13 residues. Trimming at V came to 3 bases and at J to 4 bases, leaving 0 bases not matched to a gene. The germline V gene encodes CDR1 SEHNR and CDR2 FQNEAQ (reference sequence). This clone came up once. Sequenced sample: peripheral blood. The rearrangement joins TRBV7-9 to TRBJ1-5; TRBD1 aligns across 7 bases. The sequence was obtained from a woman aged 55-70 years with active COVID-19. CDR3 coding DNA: TGTGCCAGCAGCTTGGACAGGAATCAGCCCCAGCATTTT. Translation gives CASSLDRNQPQHF.